The T cell receptor (beta chain) described here comes from a study of T cell responses to AZD1222 COVID-19 vaccine. Study outcomes and limitations: Spike-wide vaccine-associated CD4 TCRs dominated at 160-218 and 743-854. Spike-specific TCRs gained breadth and depth after people received two AZD1222 doses. Donors were chiefly white British, with a greater number of females, and clonal diversity was perhaps underestimated.

The CDR3 contains 12 residues. The V gene lost 2 bases and the J gene lost 4 bases, with 3 bases spanning the gap. Germline V gene data show CDR1 as KGHSY and CDR2 as FQNENV. This clone showed up just once. What it binds is unknown. Only in-frame clones appear in the TCRdb table, and some are missing; sequencing was by immunoSEQ multiplex PCR. This sample carries roughly 75,000 clones, 65% to 85% of them seen once, and the ten largest clones take about a tenth. The chain is built from TRBV16 and TRBJ1-3; D not certain. The TCR was taken from an adult in good health. This specimen consisted of peripheral blood, obtained on day 0 of AZD1222 vaccination. CDR3 sequence (DNA): TGTGCCAGCAGCCAAGGGGGAAACACCATATATTTT. Its translation: CASSQGGNTIYF.